The sequence of this T cell receptor beta chain was determined in a study of blood T cell repertoires in COVID-19. About the study: The analysed material was cDNA or gDNA that came from T cells, B-cell-depleted T cells, or PBMCs.

Generated by immunoSEQ multiplex PCR, the TCRdb table keeps only in-frame clones and is missing some. The data show under 200,000 clones, 88% seen once. The V gene's germline CDR1 is MDHEN and CDR2 SYDVKM. This CDR3 is built from 14 residues. V shed 5 bases, J shed 4 bases, and the junction held 7 bases outside the gene matches. The material sequenced was peripheral blood. This receptor was obtained from a man between 18 and 29 years old with active or convalescent COVID-19. The chain uses TRBV28 and TRBJ2-7; TRBD1 matches 8 bases. The CDR3 is CASSDGQGPYEQYF. The CDR3 DNA reads TGTGCCAGCAGTGACGGACAGGGCCCGTACGAGCAGTACTTC.